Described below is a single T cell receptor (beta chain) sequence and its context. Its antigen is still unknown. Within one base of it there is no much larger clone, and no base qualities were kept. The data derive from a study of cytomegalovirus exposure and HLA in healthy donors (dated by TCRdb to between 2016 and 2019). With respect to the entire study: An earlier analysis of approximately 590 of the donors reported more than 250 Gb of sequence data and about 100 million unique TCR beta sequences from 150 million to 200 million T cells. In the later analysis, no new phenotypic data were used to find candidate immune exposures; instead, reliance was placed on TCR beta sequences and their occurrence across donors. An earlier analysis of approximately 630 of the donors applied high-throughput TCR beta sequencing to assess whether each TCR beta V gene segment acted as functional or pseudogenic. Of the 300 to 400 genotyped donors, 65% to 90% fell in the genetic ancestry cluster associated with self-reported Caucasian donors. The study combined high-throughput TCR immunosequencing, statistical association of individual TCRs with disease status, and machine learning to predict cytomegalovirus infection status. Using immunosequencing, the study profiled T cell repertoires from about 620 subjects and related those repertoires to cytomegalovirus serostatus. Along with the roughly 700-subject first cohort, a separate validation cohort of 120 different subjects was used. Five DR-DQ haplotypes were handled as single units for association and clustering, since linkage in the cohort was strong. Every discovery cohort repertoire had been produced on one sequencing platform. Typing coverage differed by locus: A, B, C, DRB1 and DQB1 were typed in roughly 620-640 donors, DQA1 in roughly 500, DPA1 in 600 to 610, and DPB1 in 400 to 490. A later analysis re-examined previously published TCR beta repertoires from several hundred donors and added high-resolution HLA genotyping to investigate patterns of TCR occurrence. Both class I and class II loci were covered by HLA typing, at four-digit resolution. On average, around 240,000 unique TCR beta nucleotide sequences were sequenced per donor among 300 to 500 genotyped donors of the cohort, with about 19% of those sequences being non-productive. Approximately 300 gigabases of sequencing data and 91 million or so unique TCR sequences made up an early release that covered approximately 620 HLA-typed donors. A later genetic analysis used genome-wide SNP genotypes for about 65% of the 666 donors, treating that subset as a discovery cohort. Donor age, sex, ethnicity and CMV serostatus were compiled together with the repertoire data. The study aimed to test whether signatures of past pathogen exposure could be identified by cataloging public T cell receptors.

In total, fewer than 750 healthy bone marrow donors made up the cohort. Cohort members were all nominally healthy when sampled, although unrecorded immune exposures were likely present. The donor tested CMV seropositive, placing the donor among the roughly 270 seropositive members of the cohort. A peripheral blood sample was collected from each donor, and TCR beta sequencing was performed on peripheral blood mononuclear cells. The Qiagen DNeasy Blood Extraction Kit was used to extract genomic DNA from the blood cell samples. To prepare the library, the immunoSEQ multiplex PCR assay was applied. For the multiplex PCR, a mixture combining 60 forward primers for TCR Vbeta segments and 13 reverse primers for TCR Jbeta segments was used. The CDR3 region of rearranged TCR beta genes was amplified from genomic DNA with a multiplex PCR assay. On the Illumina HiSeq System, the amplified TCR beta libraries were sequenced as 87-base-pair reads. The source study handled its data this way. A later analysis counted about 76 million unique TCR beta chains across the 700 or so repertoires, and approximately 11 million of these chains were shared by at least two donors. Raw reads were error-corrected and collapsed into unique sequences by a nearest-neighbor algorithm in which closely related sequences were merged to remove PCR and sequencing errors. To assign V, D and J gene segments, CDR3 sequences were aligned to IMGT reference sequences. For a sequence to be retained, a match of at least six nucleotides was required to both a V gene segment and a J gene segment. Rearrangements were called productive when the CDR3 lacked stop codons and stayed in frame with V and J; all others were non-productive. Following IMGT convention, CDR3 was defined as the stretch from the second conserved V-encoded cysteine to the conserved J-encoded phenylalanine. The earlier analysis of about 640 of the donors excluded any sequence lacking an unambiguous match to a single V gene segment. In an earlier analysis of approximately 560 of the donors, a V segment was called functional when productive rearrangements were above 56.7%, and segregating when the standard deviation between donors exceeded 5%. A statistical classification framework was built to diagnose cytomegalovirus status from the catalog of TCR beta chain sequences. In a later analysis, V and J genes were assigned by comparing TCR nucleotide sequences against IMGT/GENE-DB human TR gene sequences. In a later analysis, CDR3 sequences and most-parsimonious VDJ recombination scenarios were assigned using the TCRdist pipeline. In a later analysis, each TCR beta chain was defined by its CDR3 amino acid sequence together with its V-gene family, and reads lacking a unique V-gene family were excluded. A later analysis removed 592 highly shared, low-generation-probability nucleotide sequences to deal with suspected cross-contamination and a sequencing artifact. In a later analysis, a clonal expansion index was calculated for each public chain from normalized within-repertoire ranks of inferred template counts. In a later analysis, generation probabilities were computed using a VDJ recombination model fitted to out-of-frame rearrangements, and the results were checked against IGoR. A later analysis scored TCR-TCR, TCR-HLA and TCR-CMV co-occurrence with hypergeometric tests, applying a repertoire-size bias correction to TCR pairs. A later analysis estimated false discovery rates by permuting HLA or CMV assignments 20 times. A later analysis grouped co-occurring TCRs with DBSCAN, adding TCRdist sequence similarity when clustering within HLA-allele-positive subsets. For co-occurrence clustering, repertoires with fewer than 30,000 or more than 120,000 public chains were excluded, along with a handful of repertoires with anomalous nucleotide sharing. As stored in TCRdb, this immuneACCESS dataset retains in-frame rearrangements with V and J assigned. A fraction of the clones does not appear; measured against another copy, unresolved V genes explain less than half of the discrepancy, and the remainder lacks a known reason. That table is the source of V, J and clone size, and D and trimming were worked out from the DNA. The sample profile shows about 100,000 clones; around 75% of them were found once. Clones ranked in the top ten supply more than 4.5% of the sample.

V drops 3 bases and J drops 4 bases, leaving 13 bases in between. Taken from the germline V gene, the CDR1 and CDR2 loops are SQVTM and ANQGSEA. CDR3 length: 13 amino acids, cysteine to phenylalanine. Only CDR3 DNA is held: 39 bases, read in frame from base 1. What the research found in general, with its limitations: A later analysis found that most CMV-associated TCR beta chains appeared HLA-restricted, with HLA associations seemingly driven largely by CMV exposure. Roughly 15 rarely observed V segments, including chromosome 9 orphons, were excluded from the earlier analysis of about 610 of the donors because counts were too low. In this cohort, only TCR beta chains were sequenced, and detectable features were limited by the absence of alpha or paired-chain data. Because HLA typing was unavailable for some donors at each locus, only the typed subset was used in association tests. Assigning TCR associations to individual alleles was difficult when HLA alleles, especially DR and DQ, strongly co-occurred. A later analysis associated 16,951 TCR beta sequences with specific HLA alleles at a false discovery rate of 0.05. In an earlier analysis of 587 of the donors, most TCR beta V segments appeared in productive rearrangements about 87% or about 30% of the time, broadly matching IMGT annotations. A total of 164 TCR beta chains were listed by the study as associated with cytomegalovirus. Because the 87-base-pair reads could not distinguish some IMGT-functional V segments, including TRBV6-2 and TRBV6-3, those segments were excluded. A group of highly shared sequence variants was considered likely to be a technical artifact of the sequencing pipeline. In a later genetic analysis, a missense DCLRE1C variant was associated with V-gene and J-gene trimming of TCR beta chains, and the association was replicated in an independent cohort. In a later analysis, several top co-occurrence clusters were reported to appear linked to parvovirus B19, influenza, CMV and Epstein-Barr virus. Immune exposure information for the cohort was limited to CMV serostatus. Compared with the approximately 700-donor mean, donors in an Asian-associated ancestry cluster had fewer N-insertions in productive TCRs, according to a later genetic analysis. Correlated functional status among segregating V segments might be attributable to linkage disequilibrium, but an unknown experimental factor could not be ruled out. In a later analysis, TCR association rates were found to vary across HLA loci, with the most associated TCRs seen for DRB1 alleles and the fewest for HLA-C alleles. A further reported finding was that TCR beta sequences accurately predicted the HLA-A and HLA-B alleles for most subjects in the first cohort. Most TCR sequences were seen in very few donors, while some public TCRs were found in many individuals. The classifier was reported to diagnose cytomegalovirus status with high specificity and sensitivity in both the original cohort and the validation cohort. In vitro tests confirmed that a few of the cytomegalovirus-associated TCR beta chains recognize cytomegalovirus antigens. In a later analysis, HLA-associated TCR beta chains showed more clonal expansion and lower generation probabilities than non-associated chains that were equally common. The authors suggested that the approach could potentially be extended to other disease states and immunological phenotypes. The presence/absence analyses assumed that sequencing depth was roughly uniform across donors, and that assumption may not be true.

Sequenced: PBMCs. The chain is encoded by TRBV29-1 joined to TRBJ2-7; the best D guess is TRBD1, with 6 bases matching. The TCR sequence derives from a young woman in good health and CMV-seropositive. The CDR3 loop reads CSVEYRDRYEQYF. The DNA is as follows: TGCAGCGTTGAGTACAGGGACCGGTACGAGCAGTACTTC.